The rows below give T cell receptor beta chains drawn from one sample of a study of T cells in Graves' hyperthyroidism and ophthalmopathy. TCRdb ran MiXCR on the multiplex PCR reads and lists one entry per CDR3 protein. The data contain about 420,000 distinct CDR3 sequences, about 15% of them singletons. The sample was blood. These receptors were collected from a woman in her late teens or twenties with Graves' hyperthyroidism. Both conserved end residues are part of each CDR3. D genes are given only for firm matches. Size is stated for part of the rows, as once, few or many counts, or as a class when the clone is expanded.

16 many TRBJ2-7 TRBD1 TRBV19 CASSSGTGDYTSEQYF TGTGCCAGTAGTTCCGGGACAGGGGATTATACCAGCGAGCAGTACTTC
14 . TRBJ2-4 . TRBV11-3 CASSPTSAKNIQYF TGTGCCAGCAGCCCGACCTCCGCCAAAAACATTCAGTACTTC
14 many TRBJ1-4 . TRBV10-3 CAIRETGINEKLFF TGTGCCATCAGGGAGACAGGAATCAATGAAAAACTGTTTTTT
14 many TRBJ2-7 . TRBV28 CASSSRDGTYEQYF TGTGCCAGCAGCAGCCGGGACGGAACCTACGAGCAGTACTTC
16 many TRBJ2-5 TRBD1 TRBV11-3 CASNIGQGPNQETQYF TGTGCCAGCAACATTGGACAGGGGCCAAACCAAGAGACCCAGTACTTC
13 many TRBJ2-1 TRBD2 TRBV6-1 CAASSGNDNEQFF TGTGCCGCCTCTAGCGGAAACGACAATGAGCAGTTCTTC
17 many TRBJ1-2 . TRBV4-1 CASSLLGGLTFFYGYTF TGCGCCAGCAGCCTTCTCGGCGGGCTCACGTTTTTCTATGGCTACACCTTC
13 many TRBJ2-1 . TRBV5-4 CASSIGGYNEQFF TGTGCCAGCAGCATCGGGGGTTACAATGAGCAGTTCTTC
10 . TRBJ1-2 . TRBV6-1 CATRGYGYTF TGTGCCACCAGAGGCTATGGCTACACCTTC
15 many TRBJ1-3 . TRBV6-1 CASSEVWISGNTIYF TGTGCCAGCAGTGAAGTGTGGATTTCTGGAAACACCATATATTTT
11 many TRBJ2-1 . TRBV30 CAWSRSPGQFF TGTGCCTGGAGTCGGAGCCCGGGGCAGTTCTTC
15 many TRBJ2-7 TRBD2 TRBV7-6 CASSRGSGSLYEQYF TGTGCCAGCAGCCGCGGTAGCGGGAGTTTGTACGAGCAGTACTTC
15 many TRBJ1-1 TRBD1 TRBV18 CASSLTTGGDTEAFF TGTGCCAGCTCACTTACGACAGGGGGGGACACTGAAGCTTTCTTT
11 many TRBJ2-1 . TRBV7-2 CASRGLLEQFF TGTGCCAGCAGGGGACTCTTGGAGCAGTTCTTC
14 many TRBJ1-2 . TRBV12-3/TRBV12-4 CASSFAQGGYGYTF TGTGCCAGCAGTTTTGCTCAGGGCGGCTATGGCTACACCTTC
14 many TRBJ1-5 . TRBV19 CASAQGDSNQPQHF TGTGCCAGTGCGCAGGGTGATAGCAATCAGCCCCAGCATTTT
17 . TRBJ1-5 TRBD1 TRBV11-1 CASSLGVDRGFNQPQHF TGTGCCAGCAGCTTAGGGGTGGACAGGGGGTTCAATCAGCCCCAGCATTTT
12 . TRBJ2-7 TRBD1 TRBV20-1 CSRTGEGYERYF TGCAGCCGGACAGGGGAGGGCTACGAGCGGTACTTC
16 . TRBJ2-1 TRBD2 TRBV5-1 CASSLDLLAAYNEQFF TGCGCCAGCAGCTTGGATTTGCTAGCGGCCTACAATGAGCAGTTCTTC
14 many TRBJ2-7 . TRBV12-3/TRBV12-4 CASSTQGSSYEQYF TGTGCCAGCAGTACCCAGGGGAGCTCCTACGAGCAGTACTTC
15 many TRBJ2-3 . TRBV13 CASSLRGPSTDTQYF TGTGCCAGCAGCTTAAGGGGCCCCAGCACAGATACGCAGTATTTT
16 many TRBJ1-1 . TRBV14 CASSQTPPGHNTEAFF TGTGCCAGCAGCCAGACACCTCCGGGACATAACACTGAAGCTTTCTTT
14 few TRBJ2-3 . TRBV6-2/TRBV6-3 CASSYSRPQNTQYF TGTGCCAGCAGTTACTCGAGGCCGCAAAATACGCAGTATTTT
16 many TRBJ1-3 . TRBV4-2 CASSPLRGWTGNTIYF TGTGCCAGCAGCCCCTTACGGGGATGGACGGGAAACACCATATATTTT
12 many TRBJ1-2 . TRBV30 CAWSFAEGGYTF TGTGCCTGGAGTTTTGCAGAGGGGGGCTACACCTTC
17 many TRBJ2-5 TRBD2 TRBV12-3/TRBV12-4 CASRPPQGRGGEKTQYF TGTGCCAGCAGACCCCCCCAAGGGCGGGGGGGCGAAAAGACCCAGTACTTC
14 many TRBJ1-4 TRBD1 TRBV5-5 CASSRDRLREKLFF TGTGCCAGCAGCCGGGACAGGCTAAGGGAAAAACTGTTTTTT
13 many TRBJ1-2 TRBD1 TRBV18 CASSTGTGHGYTF TGTGCCAGCTCAACCGGGACAGGGCATGGCTACACCTTC
16 many TRBJ2-3 TRBD2 TRBV9 CASSVGLAGGPDTQYF TGTGCCAGCAGCGTAGGACTAGCGGGGGGGCCAGATACGCAGTATTTT